This T cell receptor (beta chain) was retrieved from a study of T cells in Graves' hyperthyroidism and ophthalmopathy. Study details: Blood was drawn when the patient was first diagnosed and still untreated. Study observations and caveats: Model output signaled ophthalmopathy a median 6.5 months ahead of onset.

This clonotype was detected many times. What it binds is not known. V was cut by 1 base and J by 7 bases, with 10 bases left in between. Looked up from germline, CDR1 is SGHTA and CDR2 is FQGNSA. The CDR3 spans 13 residues. TCR beta CDR3 sequences were amplified from RNA transcripts. HTBI primers were used for first-round RT-PCR of the TCR CDR3. TCRdb re-called the multiplex PCR reads through MiXCR, storing one row per CDR3 protein. This table has 300,000 to 450,000 distinct CDR3 sequences, around 13% appearing once. Material: blood. This chain connects TRBV7-2 to TRBJ1-1; D ambiguous. The clonotype comes from a woman between 18 and 29 years old with Graves' hyperthyroidism. CDR3 sequence (DNA): TGTGCCAGCAGCTTAGAACCGGGGAGTGAAGCTTTCTTT. It translates to CASSLEPGSEAFF.